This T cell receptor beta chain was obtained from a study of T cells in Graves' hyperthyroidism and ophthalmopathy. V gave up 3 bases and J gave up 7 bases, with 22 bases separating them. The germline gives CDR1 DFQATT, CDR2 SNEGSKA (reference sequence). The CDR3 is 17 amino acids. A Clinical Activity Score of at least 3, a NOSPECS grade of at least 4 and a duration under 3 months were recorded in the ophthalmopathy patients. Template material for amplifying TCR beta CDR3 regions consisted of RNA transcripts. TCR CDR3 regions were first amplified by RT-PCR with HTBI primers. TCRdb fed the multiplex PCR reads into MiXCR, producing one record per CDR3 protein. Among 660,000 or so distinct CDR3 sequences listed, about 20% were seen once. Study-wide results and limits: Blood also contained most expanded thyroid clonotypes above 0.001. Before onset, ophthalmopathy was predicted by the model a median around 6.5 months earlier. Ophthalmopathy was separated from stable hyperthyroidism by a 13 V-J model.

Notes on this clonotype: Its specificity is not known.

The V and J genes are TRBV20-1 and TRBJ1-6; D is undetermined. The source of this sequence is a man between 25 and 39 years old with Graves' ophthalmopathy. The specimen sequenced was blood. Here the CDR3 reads CSARGRTALGRNSPLHF. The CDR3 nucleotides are TGCAGTGCTAGGGGCCGGACGGCGCTCGGGCGAAATTCACCCCTCCACTTT.